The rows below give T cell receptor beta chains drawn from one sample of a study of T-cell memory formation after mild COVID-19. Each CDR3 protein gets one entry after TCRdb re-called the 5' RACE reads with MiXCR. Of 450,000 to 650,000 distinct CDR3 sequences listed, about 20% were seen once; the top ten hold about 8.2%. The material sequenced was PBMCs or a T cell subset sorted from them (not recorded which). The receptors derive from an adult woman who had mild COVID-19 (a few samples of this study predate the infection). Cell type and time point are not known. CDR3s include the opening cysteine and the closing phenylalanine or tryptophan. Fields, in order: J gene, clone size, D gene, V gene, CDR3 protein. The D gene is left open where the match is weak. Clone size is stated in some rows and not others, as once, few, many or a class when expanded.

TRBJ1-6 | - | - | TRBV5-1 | CASSLTPAEPLHF
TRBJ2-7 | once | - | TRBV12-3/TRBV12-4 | CASSFTGVAYEQYF
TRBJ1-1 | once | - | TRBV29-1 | CSVRTGEFIEAFF
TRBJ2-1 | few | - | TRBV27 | CASSPGSTNNEQFF
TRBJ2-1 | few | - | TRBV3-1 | CASSQGEQFF
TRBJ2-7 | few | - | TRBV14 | CASSQFSPGEQYF
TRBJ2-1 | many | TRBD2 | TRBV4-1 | CASSQATAGGRKQFF
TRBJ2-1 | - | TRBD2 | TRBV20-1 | CSGRAGSDEQFF
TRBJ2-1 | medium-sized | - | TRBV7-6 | CASSLLGPYNEQFF
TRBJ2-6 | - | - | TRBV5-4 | CASSPPGAGANVLTF
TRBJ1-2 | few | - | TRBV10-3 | CAINGVDRRDGYTF
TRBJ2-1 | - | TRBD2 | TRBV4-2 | CASSASSGVAEQFF
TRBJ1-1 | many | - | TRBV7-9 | CASSSGGNTEAFF
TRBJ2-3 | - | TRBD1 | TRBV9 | CASSPRTGTVTDTQYF
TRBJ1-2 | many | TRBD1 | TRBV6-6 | CASSPRGNYGYTF
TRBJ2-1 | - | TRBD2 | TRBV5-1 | CASSPLAGEHNEQFF
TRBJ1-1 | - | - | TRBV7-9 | CASSSAGITEAFF
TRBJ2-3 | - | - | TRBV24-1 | CATSDPGKGRDTQYF
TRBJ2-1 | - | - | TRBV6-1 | CASWQYSEQFF
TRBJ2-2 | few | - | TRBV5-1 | CASSPSGSTNTGELFF
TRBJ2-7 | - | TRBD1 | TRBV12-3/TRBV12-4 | CASSSTGVAEQYF
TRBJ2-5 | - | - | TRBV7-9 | CASSFGPGKETQYF
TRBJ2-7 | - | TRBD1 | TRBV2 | CASRRQGISSYEQYF
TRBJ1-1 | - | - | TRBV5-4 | CASSSIPGSQGGAFF
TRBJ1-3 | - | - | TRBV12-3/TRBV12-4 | CASSLFLQGHLGNTIYF
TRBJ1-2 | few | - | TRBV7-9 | CASSPSTTSNYGYTF
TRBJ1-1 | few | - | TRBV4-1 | CASSPPFKSTEAFF
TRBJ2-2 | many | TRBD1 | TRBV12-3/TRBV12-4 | CASSLGQGAGELFF
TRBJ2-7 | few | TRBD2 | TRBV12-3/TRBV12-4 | CASSRSGGNSYEQYF
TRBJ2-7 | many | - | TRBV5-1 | CASSLASFNYEQYF
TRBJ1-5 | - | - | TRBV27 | CASPITPLGFSNQPQHF
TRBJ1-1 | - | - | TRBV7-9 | CASSSGRNLRNTEAFF
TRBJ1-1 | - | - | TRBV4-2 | CASSHQHQNTEAFF
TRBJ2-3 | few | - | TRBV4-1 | CASRAGPSTDTQYF
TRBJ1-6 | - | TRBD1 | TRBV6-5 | CASSYETGGGSPLHF
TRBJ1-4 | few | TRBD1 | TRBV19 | CASSMWQGAPDEKLFF
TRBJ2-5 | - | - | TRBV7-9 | CASSFTVRETQYF
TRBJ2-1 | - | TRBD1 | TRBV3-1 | CASTGQGAYNEQFF
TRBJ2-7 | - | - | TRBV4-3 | CASSQDSNYEQYF
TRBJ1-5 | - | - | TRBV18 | CASSLAGRGTNQPQHF
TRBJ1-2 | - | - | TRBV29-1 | CSVRQEANYGYTF
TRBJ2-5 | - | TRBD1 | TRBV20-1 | CSARNIEGTGETQYF
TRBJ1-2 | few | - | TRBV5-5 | CASSLEAAYGYTF
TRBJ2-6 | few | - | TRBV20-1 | CSARETTGFSGANVLTF
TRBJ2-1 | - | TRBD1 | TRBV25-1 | CASSSGTGWYNEQFF